Below, 11 T cell receptor beta chains from the same sample are listed, as sequenced in a study of T cells in Graves' hyperthyroidism and ophthalmopathy. TCR beta CDR3 sequences were amplified from RNA transcripts. Primed by the HTBI set, a first-round RT-PCR was run on the TCR CDR3. Each CDR3 protein gets one entry after TCRdb re-called the multiplex PCR reads with MiXCR. This sample has 500,000 to 650,000 distinct CDR3 sequences, with 15% to 20% found just once. The source material was blood. These TCRs come from a man in his forties with Graves' ophthalmopathy.

The chain recombines TRBV11-2 with TRBJ2-7; D uncertain. Germline CDR1 is SGHAT and CDR2 is FQNNGV. The CDR3 is made up of 20 amino acids. V lost 5 bases and J 0 bases, leaving 29 bases between the germline ends. CDR3: CASSQTTLVDSLFSSYEQYF. DNA of the CDR3: TGTGCCAGCAGCCAAACCACCTTGGTCGACTCGTTATTTAGCTCCTACGAGCAGTACTTC.

There are many counts of this clonotype. The chain couples TRBV20-1 to TRBJ2-1, with TRBD2 matching over 11 bases. The J segment lost 4 bases and the V segment lost 3 bases, leaving 5 bases of the junction unmatched. This CDR3 is built from 15 residues. Germline V gene sequence: CDR1 DFQATT, CDR2 SNEGSKA (reference sequence). The CDR3 DNA is TGCAGTGCTAGGCGTACTAGCGGGGGATACAATGAGCAGTTCTTC. Translating it yields CSARRTSGGYNEQFF.

This clonotype was counted a few times. The genes are TRBV10-3 and TRBJ1-4, with D perhaps TRBD1 (5 bases). Trimming took off 11 bases at V and 5 bases at J, with 18 bases between the two ends. Germline lookup yields CDR1 ENHRY and CDR2 SYGVKD. The CDR3 length is 14 residues. Here the CDR3 reads CAVRAGADNEKLFF. The CDR3 region has the DNA TGTGCCGTCCGAGCCGGGGCCGACAATGAAAAACTGTTTTTT.

The chain is built from TRBV29-1 and TRBJ2-7; D not resolved. CDR1 and CDR2 (germline): SQVTM, ANQGSEA. The CDR3 is 13 residues long. Trimming stripped 5 bases from V and 7 bases from J, with 18 bases between. The CDR3 region is CSVYHRMLREQYF. DNA for the CDR3: TGCAGCGTTTATCACCGAATGCTCAGGGAGCAGTACTTC.

This clonotype turned up a few times. The chain uses TRBV4-1 and TRBJ2-1, with 8 bases fitting TRBD2. Germline V gene sequence: CDR1 MGHRA, CDR2 YSYEKL. There are 15 residues in the CDR3. V shed 1 base and J 4 bases; nucleotides not matched to a gene: 3. The CDR3 region has the DNA TGCGCCAGCAGCCAAGCGGGGGGGAGGTACAATGAGCAGTTCTTC. Its translation is CASSQAGGRYNEQFF.

The sample holds a few counts of this clonotype. The V call is TRBV3-1, the J call TRBJ2-7; possible D gene TRBD2, 6 bases. CDR3 length equals 15 residues. Trimming left V 1 base short and J 4 bases short, with 14 bases between. Germline values: CDR1 LGHDT, CDR2 YNNKEL (reference sequence). CDR3 sequence (DNA): TGTGCCAGCAGCCAAGTGGAGGGCTTGCGGTACGAGCAGTACTTC. As protein: CASSQVEGLRYEQYF.

This clonotype came up many times. V is TRBV20-1 and J is TRBJ2-5, with 7 bases fitting TRBD2. V lost 0 bases to trimming and J lost 3 bases; unmatched junction nucleotides: 10. The CDR3 covers 16 residues. From germline, CDR1 is DFQATT and CDR2 SNEGSKA (reference sequence). The CDR3 DNA is TGCAGTGCTAGAGATCCAGGGTCTAGCGGTAAAGAGACCCAGTACTTC. It yields the protein CSARDPGSSGKETQYF.

The J gene is TRBJ2-7, the V gene TRBV6-5, with no clear D. V dropped 0 bases and J dropped 2 bases, with 8 bases sitting between them. The CDR3 is 14 residues long. Germline loops: CDR1 MNHEY, CDR2 SVGAGI. CDR3 loop: CASSYSHGTYEQYF. The CDR3 DNA sequence: TGTGCCAGCAGTTACTCGCATGGAACCTACGAGCAGTACTTC.

This clonotype has a handful of counts. V and J are TRBV12-3 or TRBV12-4 and TRBJ2-3; TRBD2 is a possible D gene (5 bases). V lost 0 bases, J lost 4 bases, and 11 bases lay in between. This CDR3 spans 15 amino acids. The DNA for the CDR3 is TGTGCCAGCAGTTTAGCGGGAGTTCGTCCAGATACGCAGTATTTT. It translates to CASSLAGVRPDTQYF.

Ten or more counts support this clonotype. The rearrangement uses TRBV28 and TRBJ2-1; D is possibly TRBD1 or TRBD2 (5 bases each). V gave up 4 bases and J gave up 5 bases, with 12 bases separating them. The V gene's germline CDR1 is MDHEN and CDR2 SYDVKM. The CDR3 extends over 14 amino acids. CDR3 nucleotides: TGTGCCAGCAGTTCCGGGACGTCCCACAATGAGCAGTTCTTC. Translating it yields CASSSGTSHNEQFF.

This clonotype came up a few times. This chain joins TRBV30 and TRBJ2-6; unclear D gene. The ends were cut back, 5 bases at V and 0 bases at J, with 2 bases in the middle. The length of the CDR3 is 12 residues. Germline CDR1 GTSNPN, CDR2 SVGIG (reference sequence). CDR3 nucleotide sequence: TGTGCCTGGGGCTCTGGGGCCAACGTCCTGACTTTC. Protein: CAWGSGANVLTF.